Below, 18 T cell receptor beta chains from the same sample are listed, as sequenced in a study of blood T cell repertoires in COVID-19. The protocol was immunoSEQ multiplex PCR, while the TCRdb copy is restricted to in-frame clones and leaves out a portion. The data hold about half a million clones, with roughly 87% observed a single time. Sequences were obtained from peripheral blood. All receptors come from a man younger than 30 with COVID-19, enrolled during active disease.

V gene TRBV27 combines with J gene TRBJ1-4; no definite D call. The germline V and J ends were trimmed by 5 bases and 9 bases, with 10 bases remaining between them. The CDR3 has 12 residues. Germline values: CDR1 MNHEY, CDR2 SMNVEV (reference sequence). The CDR3, as DNA: TGTGCCAGCAGTCCACAAAAGAAAAAACTGTTTTTT. It yields the protein CASSPQKKKLFF.

The genes are TRBV15 and TRBJ2-5; a weak D match, TRBD2 (6 bases). V dropped 9 bases and J dropped 2 bases, with 10 bases sitting between them. The CDR3 extends over 12 amino acids. Germline V gene sequence: CDR1 LNHNV, CDR2 YYDKDF (reference sequence). CDR3 DNA sequence: TGTGCCACTGGGGACTTGCAAGAGACCCAGTACTTC. The encoded protein is CATGDLQETQYF.

In its sample, this clone was seen once. This chain connects TRBV27 to TRBJ2-1; a possible D gene is TRBD2 (7 bases). V was trimmed by 8 bases and J by 8 bases, leaving 22 bases between them. Germline V gene data show CDR1 as MNHEY and CDR2 as SMNVEV (reference sequence). CDR3 length equals 15 residues. The DNA of the CDR3 is TGTGCCAGCCACTATGATAGGGGGGGGAGCGATGAGCAGTTCTTC. Translation: CASHYDRGGSDEQFF.

V usage is TRBV5-4 and J usage is TRBJ2-5; 7 bases fit TRBD2. With V trimmed by 0 bases and J by 1 base, 6 bases remained unmatched. CDR1 and CDR2 (germline): SGHNT, YYREEE (reference sequence). This CDR3 is built from 16 residues. The CDR3: CASSLGWGGSQETQYF. The DNA for the CDR3 is TGTGCCAGCAGCTTGGGCTGGGGGGGGAGCCAAGAGACCCAGTACTTC.

This clone was observed once. The chain uses TRBV7-9 and TRBJ2-1; D may be TRBD2 (6 bases). The V gene's germline CDR1 is SEHNR and CDR2 FQNEAQ (reference sequence). The V end was cut by 4 bases, the J end by 6 bases, with 13 bases between. The CDR3 spans 14 residues. This chain's CDR3 is CASSSLGSINEQFF. CDR3 nucleotide sequence: TGTGCCAGCAGCTCCCTCGGGAGTATCAATGAGCAGTTCTTC.

This clone was observed a handful of times. The V call is TRBV19, the J call TRBJ1-2; TRBD1 matches 8 bases. V trimming: 7 bases; J trimming: 8 bases; junction bases outside the gene matches: 15. CDR3 length: 15 residues. Germline V gene sequence: CDR1 LNHDA, CDR2 SQIVND (reference sequence). In DNA form, the CDR3 reads TGTGCCAGTAAAGTATATGGGAGGGACAGGAACGGCTACACCTTC. It is translated as CASKVYGRDRNGYTF.

This clone came up many times. This chain's CDR3 is CASSLQGAHEQYF. Written as DNA, the CDR3 is TGTGCCAGCAGCCTCCAGGGGGCCCACGAGCAGTACTTC. J is TRBJ2-7 and V is TRBV11-1; the match to TRBD1 covers 8 bases. V lost 5 bases and J lost 5; bases outside the gene matches: 5. This CDR3 spans 13 amino acids. Germline CDR1 and CDR2: SGHAT and FQDESV (reference sequence).

Here the CDR3 reads CSVVLAGPYNEQFF. CDR3 nucleotide sequence: TGCAGCGTTGTCCTAGCGGGACCCTACAATGAGCAGTTCTTC. This chain joins TRBV29-1 and TRBJ2-1; 9 bases agree with TRBD2. Germline V CDR1 and CDR2: SQVTM, ANQGSEA. V shed 4 bases, J shed 2 bases, and the junction held 3 bases outside the gene matches. This CDR3 has 14 amino acids.

This rearrangement joins TRBV7-6 to TRBJ1-2, with TRBD1 identical over 7 bases. This CDR3 has 13 amino acids. Germline CDR1 SGHVS, CDR2 FNYEAQ. V dropped 5 bases and J dropped 4; count of bases not matched to a gene: 4. The CDR3 is CASSRDRLYGYTF. The CDR3 DNA is TGTGCCAGCAGCCGGGACAGACTCTATGGCTACACCTTC. Combining the CDR3 with reference TRBV7-6 and TRBJ1-2 gives the whole variable domain GAGVSQSPRYKVTKRGQDVALRCDPISGHVSLYWYRQALGQGPEFLTYFNYEAQQDKSGLPNDRFSAERPEGSISTLTIQRTEQRDSAMYRCASSRDRLYGYTFGSGTRLTVV.

The genes are TRBV7-9 and TRBJ1-2; possibly TRBD1 for D (5 bases). Trimming removed 1 base from V and 6 bases from J, with 6 bases in between. Germline CDR1 is SEHNR and CDR2 is FQNEAQ (reference sequence). CDR3 size: 12 residues. CDR3 nucleotides: TGTGCCAGCAGCTTAGACAGGAATGGCTACACCTTC. It codes for CASSLDRNGYTF.

The chain is built from TRBV23-1 and TRBJ2-5, with 8 bases matching TRBD2. TRBV23-1 counts as an open reading frame of uncertain function. The V and J ends lost 2 bases and 5 bases, in that order; junction bases with no gene match: 19. The CDR3 length is 19 residues. The CDR3 loop is CASSQTFRCSVREGETQYF. Here the CDR3 DNA reads TGCGCCAGCAGTCAAACCTTCCGTTGTTCTGTTCGGGAGGGGGAGACCCAGTACTTC.

The gene calls are TRBV30 and TRBJ2-7; possible D gene TRBD1, 5 bases. This CDR3 has 13 amino acids. Germline CDR1 is GTSNPN and CDR2 is SVGIG (reference sequence). The V and J ends lost 3 bases and 2 bases respectively, with 11 bases between them. CDR3 bases: TGTGCCTGGAGCCCGGACATCGCCTACGAGCAGTACTTC. Amino acids: CAWSPDIAYEQYF. Supplemented by reference TRBV30 and TRBJ2-7, the full variable domain reads SQTIHQWPATLVQPVGSPLSLECTVEGTSNPNLYWYRQAAGRGLQLLFYSVGIGQISSEVPQNLSASRPQDRQFILSSKKLLLSDSGFYLCAWSPDIAYEQYFGPGTRLTVT.

This chain links TRBV7-2 with TRBJ2-1; D might be TRBD2 (5 bases). The germline CDR1 and CDR2 sequences are SGHTA and FQGNSA. V lost 2 bases and J lost 7, with 6 bases in between. This CDR3 contains 12 residues. The CDR3, as DNA: TGTGCCAGCAGCTTAAGACTAAATGAGCAGTTCTTC. The encoded protein is CASSLRLNEQFF.

The chain combines TRBV12-3 or TRBV12-4 with TRBJ2-1; D is undetermined. Trimming stripped 5 bases from V and 5 bases from J, with 7 bases between. The CDR3 spans 12 residues. The CDR3 DNA reads TGTGCCAGCAGTCGGTCCGACAATGAGCAGTTCTTC. It encodes CASSRSDNEQFF.

This chain connects TRBV14 to TRBJ2-1, with 11 bases lining up with TRBD1. Per germline, CDR1 SGHDN and CDR2 FVKESK. This CDR3 spans 16 amino acids. J lost 4 bases, V lost 4 bases, and 6 bases had no gene match. The DNA of the CDR3 is TGTGCCAGCAGCCTTGGGACAGGGGGATGGTACAATGAGCAGTTCTTC. Its translation: CASSLGTGGWYNEQFF. The whole variable domain, filled in from reference TRBV14 and TRBJ2-1, reads EAGVTQFPSHSVIEKGQTVTLRCDPISGHDNLYWYRRVMGKEIKFLLHFVKESKQDESGMPNNRFLAERTGGTYSTLKVQPAELEDSGVYFCASSLGTGGWYNEQFFGPGTRLTVL.

The gene calls are TRBV27 and TRBJ1-5; 7 bases match TRBD1. CDR1 is MNHEY and CDR2 is SMNVEV in the germline V gene (reference sequence). CDR3 size: 18 residues. With 6 bases clipped from V and 0 bases from J, the junction kept 14 bases outside the gene matches. CDR3 DNA: TGTGCCAGCAGCAGAACCCGCCCGGGACAGTTTAGCAATCAGCCCCAGCATTTT. Protein: CASSRTRPGQFSNQPQHF.

The CDR3 sequence is CASSQAASATNEKLFF. The CDR3, as DNA: TGTGCCAGCAGCCAAGCCGCGAGTGCAACTAATGAAAAACTGTTTTTT. This chain joins TRBV4-2 and TRBJ1-4; D gene uncertain. Per germline, CDR1 LGHNA and CDR2 YNFKEQ. The CDR3 is 16 amino acids. The V gene lost 1 base and the J gene lost 0 bases, with 9 bases spanning the gap.

The chain carries TRBV30 and TRBJ2-1, with D tentatively TRBD1 (6 bases). V was pared by 4 bases and J by 7 bases, with 20 bases between. Germline CDR1 GTSNPN, CDR2 SVGIG (reference sequence). This CDR3 region has 15 residues. In DNA form, the CDR3 reads TGTGCCTGGAATTTTCGGGCAGGGGCAAGGAATGAGCAGTTCTTC. Its protein is CAWNFRAGARNEQFF.